A selection of T cell receptor beta chains follows, all from one sample in a study of cytomegalovirus exposure and HLA in healthy donors. Data came from immunoSEQ multiplex PCR; TCRdb stores just in-frame clones and leaves some out. The data contain 150,000 to 200,000 clones, over 80% of them singletons. Sequencing was done on a sample of PBMCs. The receptors were sampled from a middle-aged man in good health and CMV-seronegative. The CDR3 runs from the conserved cysteine through the conserved F or W. A D gene is named only where the DNA matches it firmly. The listing skips clone size in some rows; elsewhere it reads once, few, many or a size class.

CDR3aa	CDR3nt	v_gene	j_gene	abundance	d_gene
CASSSHSGTWF	TGTGCCAGCAGCTCTCACTCCGGGACTTGGTTC	TRBV27	TRBJ2-7	few	.
CAISGREETQYF	TGTGCCATCAGTGGGCGGGAAGAGACCCAGTACTTC	TRBV10-3	TRBJ2-5	.	.
CASSLLRQGPFNEKLFF	TGTGCCAGCAGTTTGCTAAGACAGGGGCCCTTTAATGAAAAACTGTTTTTT	TRBV28	TRBJ1-4	few	TRBD1
CASSLLGTGYNQPQHF	TGTGCCAGCAGTTTATTGGGGACAGGGTACAATCAGCCCCAGCATTTT	TRBV27	TRBJ1-5	.	TRBD1
CASTGTGAPSYEQYF	TGTGCCAGCACTGGGACAGGGGCCCCTTCCTACGAGCAGTACTTC	TRBV6-1	TRBJ2-7	.	TRBD1
CASSSLPAGVTDTQYF	TGCGCCAGCAGCTCATTGCCAGCGGGAGTGACAGATACGCAGTATTTT	TRBV4-1	TRBJ2-3	.	TRBD2
CSVGEYSSTDTQYF	TGCAGCGTTGGGGAGTACTCGAGCACAGATACGCAGTATTTT	TRBV29-1	TRBJ2-3	.	.
CASSPTGFEQFF	TGTGCCAGCAGCCCCACAGGGTTTGAGCAGTTCTTC	TRBV7-6	TRBJ2-1	.	.
CASSIGQGYGYTF	TGTGCCAGTAGTATAGGACAGGGCTATGGCTACACCTTC	TRBV19	TRBJ1-2	.	TRBD1
CASSYQTGSLYGYTF	TGTGCCAGCAGTTACCAGACAGGATCCCTCTATGGCTACACCTTC	TRBV6-5	TRBJ1-2	.	.
CASSYPWTGEETQYF	TGTGCCAGCAGTTACCCTTGGACAGGGGAAGAGACCCAGTACTTC	TRBV6-6	TRBJ2-5	.	TRBD1
CASSVGLAGVTDTQYF	TGCGCCAGCAGTGTTGGGCTAGCGGGGGTCACAGATACGCAGTATTTT	TRBV10-1	TRBJ2-3	.	TRBD2
CASWTAANTEAFF	TGTGCCAGCTGGACTGCGGCGAACACTGAAGCTTTCTTT	TRBV6-5	TRBJ1-1	.	.